A single sample gave rise to the 32 T cell receptor beta chains below, sequenced in a study of control samples from healthy donors and cancer patients. Clones were sequenced by immunoSEQ multiplex PCR, and TCRdb holds only the in-frame ones, with some missing. The table lists about 160,000 clones, 70% to 90% of them singletons. The sample comprised blood. Every receptor here comes from a man in his thirties or forties in good health.

V and J are TRBV6-5 and TRBJ2-5; 7 nucleotides match TRBD2. V dropped 0 bases and J dropped 7; count of bases not matched to a gene: 11. The CDR3 extends over 16 amino acids. Germline V CDR1 and CDR2: MNHEY, SVGAGI. The CDR3 DNA follows: TGTGCCAGCAGTTACTCACCGGGACTACAGGTCGGGACCCAGTACTTC. Amino acid sequence: CASSYSPGLQVGTQYF.

The rearrangement uses TRBV15 and TRBJ1-1; the match to TRBD1 covers 12 bases. The germline CDR1 and CDR2 sequences are LNHNV and YYDKDF (reference sequence). This CDR3 spans 17 amino acids. V shed 3 bases and J 2 bases; nucleotides not matched to a gene: 7. The CDR3 here is CATSRGDRGRGNTEAFF. In DNA, the CDR3 is TGTGCCACCAGCAGGGGGGACAGGGGGCGAGGTAACACTGAAGCTTTCTTT.

This chain links TRBV6-5 with TRBJ2-7; 9 bases agree with TRBD1. With V trimmed by 5 bases and J by 5 bases, 7 bases remained unmatched. The CDR3 extends over 14 amino acids. Germline-derived CDR1 and CDR2 are MNHEY and SVGAGI. The CDR3 reads CASSHDRGSNEQYF. Here the CDR3 DNA reads TGTGCCAGCAGTCATGACAGGGGGTCCAACGAGCAGTACTTC.

This chain links TRBV18 with TRBJ2-2; the match to TRBD2 covers 9 bases. The CDR3 extends over 17 amino acids. Germline V lookup: CDR1 KGHSH, CDR2 LQKENI. J gave up 0 bases and V 6 bases, and 8 bases lay outside the gene matches. The DNA for the CDR3 is TGTGCCAGCTCCCCATGGGGACTAGCTACGAACACCGGGGAGCTGTTTTTT. Translation: CASSPWGLATNTGELFF.

The chain is built from TRBV18 and TRBJ2-1; D uncertain. CDR1 is KGHSH and CDR2 is LQKENI in the germline V gene. V lost 5 bases and J lost 8, with 13 bases in between. The CDR3 has 13 residues. The CDR3 bases are TGTGCCAGCTCAGTTTCTAGTACTCATGAGCAGTTCTTC. This gives the protein CASSVSSTHEQFF.

V and J are TRBV5-6 and TRBJ1-2, with D possibly TRBD1 on 5 matching bases. The CDR3 runs 16 residues. From germline, CDR1 is SGHDT and CDR2 YYEEEE. Trimming took 4 bases from V and 5 from J, leaving 21 bases between them. CDR3 region: CASSRISPGPGYGYTF. As DNA, the CDR3 is TGTGCCAGCAGCCGGATTTCCCCGGGACCAGGATATGGCTACACCTTC.

J is TRBJ1-3 and V is TRBV19; D call uncertain. The V and J ends lost 3 bases and 3 bases respectively, with 12 bases between them. The length of the CDR3 is 15 residues. Germline V gene sequence: CDR1 LNHDA, CDR2 SQIVND (reference sequence). The CDR3 loop reads CASSMWGLFGNTIYF. In DNA form, the CDR3 reads TGTGCCAGTAGTATGTGGGGTCTCTTTGGAAACACCATATATTTT.

The chain uses TRBV5-6 and TRBJ2-7; D is possibly TRBD1 (6 bases). V was clipped by 6 bases and J by 3 bases, with 22 bases between them. Germline CDR1 SGHDT, CDR2 YYEEEE. The CDR3 is 16 amino acids. This CDR3 is CASTRYPGQTFYEQYF. CDR3 DNA sequence: TGTGCCAGCACAAGGTATCCCGGACAGACATTCTACGAGCAGTACTTC.

This clone has only one observation. CDR3 DNA: TGTGCCAGCAGTGAATTAGGCTATGGCTACACCTTC. It translates to CASSELGYGYTF. The rearrangement uses TRBV25-1 and TRBJ1-2; D is unclear. The V and J ends lost 1 base and 4 bases respectively, with 4 bases between them. CDR3 length: 12 amino acids. Germline values: CDR1 MGHDK, CDR2 SYGVNS.

The gene calls are TRBV3-1 (or the pseudogene TRBV3-2) and TRBJ2-1; the match to TRBD2 covers 10 bases. With V trimmed by 4 bases and J by 6 bases, 9 bases remained unmatched. The V gene's germline CDR1 is LGHDT and CDR2 YNNKEL (reference sequence). CDR3 length: 16 residues. The CDR3 DNA sequence: TGTGCCAGCAGCCTGACAGCGGGAGGGCCCGTCAATGAGCAGTTCTTC. Translation gives CASSLTAGGPVNEQFF.

The rearrangement uses TRBV6-6 and TRBJ1-2, with 11 bases that match TRBD1. V shed 7 bases, J shed 4 bases, and the junction held 8 bases outside the gene matches. Germline V CDR1 and CDR2: MNHNY, SVGAGI (reference sequence). The CDR3 covers 15 residues. Here the CDR3 DNA reads TGTGCCAGCAATACCCCGGGACAGGGGGTCTATGGCTACACCTTC. It is translated as CASNTPGQGVYGYTF.

The rearrangement links TRBV7-9 to TRBJ2-7; 7 nucleotides line up with TRBD1. This CDR3 contains 15 residues. Germline CDR1 SEHNR, CDR2 FQNEAQ (reference sequence). The ends lost 4 bases at V and 4 bases at J; junction bases unmatched: 10. The CDR3 protein is CASSSTPGQSYEQYF. CDR3 bases: TGTGCCAGCAGCTCGACACCGGGACAGTCTTACGAGCAGTACTTC.

CDR3 sequence (DNA): TGTGCCAGCAGCCCGAGGACGAACACCGGGGAGCTGTTTTTT. It translates to CASSPRTNTGELFF. The chain links TRBV7-9 to TRBJ2-2; D is uncertain. The length of the CDR3 is 14 residues. With 5 bases removed from V and 0 bases from J, the gap between germline ends came to 7 bases. CDR1 is SEHNR and CDR2 is FQNEAQ in the germline V gene (reference sequence).

This chain joins TRBV7-2 and TRBJ2-1, with a weak D call TRBD2 (7 bases). This CDR3 comprises 14 residues. V was cut by 7 bases and J by 8 bases, with 18 bases left in between. Per germline, CDR1 SGHTA and CDR2 FQGNSA. This CDR3 is CASTGGLVVDEQFF. CDR3 bases: TGTGCCAGCACCGGGGGGCTAGTTGTCGATGAGCAGTTCTTC.

This chain links TRBV29-1 with TRBJ1-2; TRBD1 aligns across 7 bases. The CDR3 has 14 amino acids. V shed 3 bases and J 4 bases; nucleotides not matched to a gene: 8. Germline CDR1 is SQVTM and CDR2 is ANQGSEA. This CDR3 reads CSVEDRPMLYGYTF. CDR3 DNA sequence: TGCAGCGTTGAGGACAGGCCGATGCTCTATGGCTACACCTTC.

The chain employs TRBV4-2 and TRBJ1-2, with TRBD1 identical over 8 bases. Germline V gene data show CDR1 as LGHNA and CDR2 as YNFKEQ. After removal of 3 bases from V and 4 bases from J, the junction contained 13 bases not matched to a gene. The CDR3 runs to 17 residues. CDR3: CASSQVTYRGTPYGYTF. The CDR3 nucleotides are TGTGCCAGCAGCCAGGTGACCTACAGGGGGACCCCCTATGGCTACACCTTC.

This chain links TRBV27 with TRBJ1-2, with D possibly TRBD1 on 6 matching bases. Trimming took 3 bases from V and 2 from J, leaving 7 bases between them. The germline V gene has CDR1 MNHEY and CDR2 SMNVEV (reference sequence). The CDR3 is 13 amino acids. The CDR3 sequence is CASSFQGNYGYTF. The CDR3 nucleotides read TGTGCCAGCAGTTTCCAGGGGAACTATGGCTACACCTTC.

The chain couples TRBV21-1 to TRBJ1-1; TRBD1 is the table's D call, not checked against the DNA. TRBV21-1 is a known pseudogene. This CDR3 spans 12 amino acids. The CDR3 sequence is CASSYRIPEAFF. The DNA for the CDR3 is TGTGCCAGCAGCTACAGGATCCCTGAAGCTTTCTTT.

The V and J genes are TRBV6-6 and TRBJ2-3; 10 nucleotides align to TRBD1. V shed 5 bases and J 0 bases; nucleotides not matched to a gene: 5. Germline V gene sequence: CDR1 MNHNY, CDR2 SVGAGI (reference sequence). This CDR3 has 16 residues. Written as DNA, the CDR3 is TGTGCCAGCAGTCCGGGACAGGGGTATAGCACAGATACGCAGTATTTT. It codes for CASSPGQGYSTDTQYF.

The rearrangement links TRBV10-3 to TRBJ1-3; D is ambiguous. The germline V gene has CDR1 ENHRY and CDR2 SYGVKD. V was shortened by 5 bases and J by 4 bases, with 12 bases between the two germline ends. The CDR3 extends over 14 amino acids. CDR3 DNA: TGTGCCATCAGTATGGGCGTACCGGGAAACACCATATATTTT. It translates to CAISMGVPGNTIYF.

The V and J genes are TRBV19 and TRBJ1-5; 12 nucleotides agree with TRBD1. V lost 3 bases, J lost 6 bases, and 6 bases stayed unmatched. Germline V gene sequence: CDR1 LNHDA, CDR2 SQIVND (reference sequence). The CDR3 extends over 16 amino acids. CDR3 bases: TGTGCCAGTAGTATGCCCCGGGACAGGGGGCGTCAGCCCCAGCATTTT. Translated: CASSMPRDRGRQPQHF.

J is TRBJ2-1 and V is TRBV11-2; D is ambiguous. The CDR3 is 11 amino acids. Trimming removed 4 bases from V and 6 bases from J, with 4 bases in between. Germline CDR1 is SGHAT and CDR2 is FQNNGV. The CDR3 DNA follows: TGTGCCAGCAGCTACACCAATGAGCAGTTCTTC. This encodes CASSYTNEQFF.

The rearrangement joins TRBV2 to TRBJ2-7, with TRBD1 matching over 9 bases. The germline CDR1 and CDR2 sequences are SNHLY and FYNNEI. J lost 5 bases, V lost 6 bases, and 14 bases had no gene match. This CDR3 is built from 16 residues. CDR3 amino acids: CASSSQSGTGLHEQYF. In nucleotides, the CDR3 is TGTGCCAGCAGCTCCCAATCCGGGACAGGGCTACACGAGCAGTACTTC.

This chain links TRBV2 with TRBJ2-3; D not certain. The CDR3 consists of 12 residues. Trimming stripped 6 bases from V and 0 bases from J, with 4 bases between. CDR1 SNHLY and CDR2 FYNNEI come from the germline V gene. The CDR3 here is CASSLSTDTQYF. CDR3 nucleotide sequence: TGTGCCAGCAGCCTCAGCACAGATACGCAGTATTTT.

The genes are TRBV18 and TRBJ1-1; D is undetermined. There are 13 residues in the CDR3. Trimming stripped 6 bases from V and 1 base from J, with 9 bases between. The germline gives CDR1 KGHSH, CDR2 LQKENI. CDR3 coding DNA: TGTGCCAGCTCGGCGAGTAGGAACACTGAAGCTTTCTTT. This gives the protein CASSASRNTEAFF.

This sequence joins TRBV16 and TRBJ1-1, with unresolved D. V shed 11 bases and J shed 1 base, with 5 bases lying between them. In germline, CDR1 is KGHSY, CDR2 FQNENV. The CDR3 sequence is 10 residues long. The CDR3, as DNA: TGTGCCTCCGGGAACACTGAAGCTTTCTTT. It encodes CASGNTEAFF.

The J gene is TRBJ2-1, the V gene TRBV27; 14 bases map to TRBD2. The CDR3 contains 16 residues. Trimming took 5 bases from V and 7 from J; bases not matched to a gene: 7. Germline-derived CDR1 and CDR2 are MNHEY and SMNVEV (reference sequence). In DNA form, the CDR3 reads TGTGCCAGCAGTCGGGGGACTAGCGGGAGTAAAAATGAGCAGTTCTTC. It is translated as CASSRGTSGSKNEQFF.

The chain combines TRBV28 with TRBJ1-1, with D maybe TRBD1 (6 bases). The germline V gene has CDR1 MDHEN and CDR2 SYDVKM. V lost 7 bases, J lost 5 bases, and 17 bases lay in between. The CDR3 loop spans 14 amino acids. CDR3: CASTLQGGRTEAFF. The CDR3 DNA sequence: TGTGCCAGCACCCTACAGGGAGGAAGGACTGAAGCTTTCTTT.

The gene calls are TRBV9 and TRBJ2-1, with D perhaps given as TRBD1 or TRBD2 (5 bases each). There are 15 residues in the CDR3. V was cut by 2 bases and J by 5 bases, with 14 bases left in between. Germline V gives CDR1 SGDLS, CDR2 YYNGEE. The DNA of the CDR3 is TGTGCCAGCAGCGTTAACCCTGGGGGTCACAATGAGCAGTTCTTC. As protein: CASSVNPGGHNEQFF.

The gene calls are TRBV6-2 or TRBV6-3 and TRBJ2-1; D gene ambiguous. V was clipped by 2 bases and J by 10 bases, with 12 bases between them. The length of the CDR3 is 13 residues. Germline-derived CDR1 and CDR2 are MNHEY and SVGEGT. CDR3 amino acids: CASSYDGVGEQFF. CDR3 nucleotides: TGTGCCAGCAGTTACGATGGGGTAGGGGAGCAGTTCTTC.

This clone was seen once. The chain employs TRBV9 and TRBJ2-1, with TRBD1 matching 9 bases. There are 15 residues in the CDR3. Looked up from germline, CDR1 is SGDLS and CDR2 is YYNGEE. Trimming removed 0 bases from V and 8 bases from J; junction bases left unmatched: 6. CDR3 in amino acids: CASSVEDRGYDEQFF. Written as DNA, the CDR3 is TGTGCCAGCAGCGTAGAGGACAGGGGATATGATGAGCAGTTCTTC.

V and J are TRBV5-4 and TRBJ2-2; D is ambiguous. Per the germline V gene, CDR1 is SGHNT and CDR2 is YYREEE (reference sequence). The V end lost 4 bases, the J end lost 0 bases, and 16 bases lay between the germline ends. The CDR3 sequence is 17 residues long. The CDR3 nucleotides are TGTGCCAGCAGCAAAAGAACGGGCCTCTCGAACACCGGGGAGCTGTTTTTT. Translation: CASSKRTGLSNTGELFF.